One and the same sample provided the 17 T cell receptor beta chains below, sequenced in a study of blood T cells in healthy people across ages. A second PCR of 7 to 11 cycles used a sample-barcoded 5' primer and a J-beta primer mix. A single record per CDR3 protein comes from TCRdb applying MiXCR to the 5' RACE reads. This table holds about 1.4 million distinct CDR3 sequences, approximately 59% found once. Material for sequencing was blood. These TCRs come from a man aged 18 to 30 in good health.

This clonotype occurred a few times. V and J are TRBV25-1 and TRBJ1-2; a weak D match, TRBD1 (5 bases). Germline-derived CDR1 and CDR2 are MGHDK and SYGVNS. V lost 1 base and J lost 8, with 11 bases in between. This CDR3 has 13 amino acids. The CDR3 loop reads CASSELQVGGYTF. CDR3 DNA sequence: TGTGCCAGCAGTGAATTACAGGTCGGGGGCTACACCTTC.

The rearrangement uses TRBV21-1 and TRBJ2-1; the table's D call, TRBD1, was not checked against the DNA. The tail of the sequence fits TRBJ2-7 better, so the J call may be wrong. TRBV21-1 is assigned pseudogene status. This CDR3 contains 14 residues. Here the CDR3 DNA reads TGTGCCAGCAGCAAAGGAAGGGGGCAGGACGAGCAGTACTTC. Its translation is CASSKGRGQDEQYF.

The gene calls are TRBV5-6 and TRBJ1-2, with a weak D call TRBD1 (6 bases). Germline CDR1 is SGHDT and CDR2 is YYEEEE. The CDR3 runs 13 residues. V was trimmed by 2 bases and J by 7 bases, leaving 12 bases between them. CDR3 in amino acids: CASSLQGPGGYTF. Written as DNA, the CDR3 is TGTGCCAGCAGCTTACAGGGACCGGGTGGCTACACCTTC.

This chain connects TRBV27 to TRBJ2-7; 12 bases agree with TRBD2. The J call may be mistaken, given a closer DNA end match to TRBJ2-1. CDR3 length: 16 amino acids. Germline-derived CDR1 and CDR2 are MNHEY and SMNVEV (reference sequence). CDR3 DNA sequence: TGTGCCAGCAGTTTATCAGTACTAGCGGGAGGTAATGAGCAGTTCTTC. Translation: CASSLSVLAGGNEQFF.

The chain joins TRBV7-9 to TRBJ2-7; the D is unclear. V lost 10 bases, J lost 5 bases, and 15 bases lay in between. CDR1 and CDR2 (germline): SEHNR, FQNEAQ (reference sequence). This CDR3 spans 12 amino acids. The CDR3 here is CATAPTNDEQYF. The DNA of the CDR3 is TGTGCCACCGCCCCTACCAACGACGAGCAGTACTTC.

This clonotype has more than one count but fewer than ten. One base away lies a much larger clone, so this may be a sequencing read error. The CDR3, as DNA: TGTGCCAGCAGCTCCGGGAGCCTAGCGGGCTACAATGAGCAGTACTTC. Encoded protein: CASSSGSLAGYNEQYF. The genes are TRBV7-2 and TRBJ2-1; the match to TRBD2 covers 8 bases. Gene TRBJ2-7 matches the end of the DNA better, so the J call may be wrong. Germline lookup yields CDR1 SGHTA and CDR2 FQGNSA. The CDR3 runs 16 residues.

This clonotype came up a few times. This chain uses TRBV7-6 with TRBJ1-1; possibly TRBD1 for D (5 bases). V was shortened by 5 bases and J by 4 bases, with 17 bases between the two germline ends. This CDR3 spans 15 amino acids. Germline V lookup: CDR1 SGHVS, CDR2 FNYEAQ. CDR3 protein: CASSHRLGGFTEAFF. The CDR3 DNA reads TGTGCCAGCAGCCACCGCCTCGGGGGGTTCACTGAAGCTTTCTTT.

This clonotype was seen only a few times. This chain links TRBV12-3 or TRBV12-4 with TRBJ2-6, with 7 bases that match TRBD1. V trimming: 6 bases; J trimming: 2 bases; junction bases outside the gene matches: 4. The CDR3 runs to 15 residues. CDR3 region: CASSQTGTGANVLTF. As DNA, the CDR3 is TGTGCCAGCAGCCAGACAGGGACTGGGGCCAACGTCCTGACTTTC.

V usage is TRBV10-3 and J usage is TRBJ2-1; 12 bases match TRBD2. This CDR3 has 16 residues. Germline CDR1 reads ENHRY; CDR2 reads SYGVKD. With 10 bases clipped from V and 8 bases from J, the junction kept 15 bases outside the gene matches. This CDR3 reads CATPNQTSGSTDEQFF. The CDR3 nucleotides are TGTGCCACCCCAAACCAGACTAGCGGGAGTACGGATGAGCAGTTCTTC.

The rearrangement links TRBV6-2 or TRBV6-3 to TRBJ2-3, with a weak D call TRBD1 (6 bases). Between the trimmed V and J ends, which lost 8 bases and 4 bases, there was a span of 19 bases. The germline V gene has CDR1 MNHEY and CDR2 SVGEGT. CDR3 size: 15 residues. This CDR3 is CASAFRGIQADTQYF. The CDR3 DNA reads as TGTGCCAGCGCCTTCAGGGGCATCCAAGCAGATACGCAGTATTTT.

The chain recombines TRBV7-2 with TRBJ2-3; the D is unclear. V was trimmed by 7 bases and J by 2 bases, leaving 10 bases between them. This CDR3 is built from 13 residues. The V gene's germline CDR1 is SGHTA and CDR2 FQGNSA. The CDR3 DNA follows: TGTGCCAGCACCCTGGACCCCACAGATACGCAGTATTTT. It specifies CASTLDPTDTQYF.

The gene calls are TRBV20-1 and TRBJ2-1; TRBD2 matches at 11 bases. Gene TRBJ2-7 matches the end of the DNA better, so the J call may be wrong. From germline, CDR1 is DFQATT and CDR2 SNEGSKA (reference sequence). CDR3 length: 15 residues. The CDR3 sequence is CSAISTSGRYNEQYF. Written as DNA, the CDR3 is TGCAGTGCTATCTCTACTAGCGGGAGATACAATGAGCAGTACTTC.

This clonotype was seen a few times. The V call is TRBV6-5, the J call TRBJ2-1; D perhaps matches TRBD2 (6 bases). Trimming left V 7 bases short and J 15 bases short, with 19 bases between. Looked up from germline, CDR1 is MNHEY and CDR2 is SVGAGI. The CDR3 has 12 residues. The DNA for the CDR3 is TGTGCCAGCATGGGGGGTACAGGAAAAGGGTTCTTC. It codes for CASMGGTGKGFF.

The V gene is TRBV4-2, the J gene TRBJ2-1; 9 bases agree with TRBD1. This CDR3 spans 14 amino acids. V shed 8 bases and J 7 bases; nucleotides not matched to a gene: 9. Germline CDR1 and CDR2: LGHNA and YNFKEQ. CDR3 region: CASGGTGNLNEQFF. CDR3 DNA: TGTGCCAGCGGCGGGACAGGGAATTTAAATGAGCAGTTCTTC.

In this sample, this clonotype turned up a few times. The chain has TRBV4-1 and TRBJ2-7; 7 bases agree with TRBD2. Germline CDR1 is MGHRA and CDR2 is YSYEKL. The CDR3 loop spans 16 amino acids. J gave up 4 bases and V 1 base, and 10 bases lay outside the gene matches. This CDR3 is CASSQGEGTLFYEQYF. DNA of the CDR3: TGCGCCAGCAGCCAAGGGGAGGGGACCCTCTTTTACGAGCAGTACTTC.

The chain carries TRBV7-2 and TRBJ1-2, with D uncertain. V lost 2 bases and J lost 2, with 12 bases in between. Germline V gene data show CDR1 as SGHTA and CDR2 as FQGNSA. The CDR3 is made up of 15 amino acids. The CDR3: CASSLMLGTNYGYTF. DNA for the CDR3: TGTGCCAGCAGCTTAATGTTAGGCACAAACTATGGCTACACCTTC.

This chain uses TRBV29-1 with TRBJ2-1; TRBD1 aligns across 7 bases. The DNA end is a closer match to TRBJ2-7, so the J assignment may be wrong. The CDR3 loop spans 16 amino acids. Germline lookup yields CDR1 SQVTM and CDR2 ANQGSEA. The CDR3 loop reads CSAVSITGTEYYEQYF. CDR3 bases: TGCAGCGCTGTGAGCATTACCGGGACAGAGTACTACGAGCAGTACTTC.